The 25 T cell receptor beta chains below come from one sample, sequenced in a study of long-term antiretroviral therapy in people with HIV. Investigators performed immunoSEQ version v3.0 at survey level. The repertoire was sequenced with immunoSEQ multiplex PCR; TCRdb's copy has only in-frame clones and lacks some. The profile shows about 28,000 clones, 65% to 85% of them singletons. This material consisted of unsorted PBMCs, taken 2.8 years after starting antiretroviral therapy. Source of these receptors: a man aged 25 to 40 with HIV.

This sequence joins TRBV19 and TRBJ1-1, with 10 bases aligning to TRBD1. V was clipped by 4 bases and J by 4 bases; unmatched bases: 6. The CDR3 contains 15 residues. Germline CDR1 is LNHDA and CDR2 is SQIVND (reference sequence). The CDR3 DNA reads TGTGCCAGTAGTACCTACAGGGACAGGGGCACTGAAGCTTTCTTT. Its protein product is CASSTYRDRGTEAFF.

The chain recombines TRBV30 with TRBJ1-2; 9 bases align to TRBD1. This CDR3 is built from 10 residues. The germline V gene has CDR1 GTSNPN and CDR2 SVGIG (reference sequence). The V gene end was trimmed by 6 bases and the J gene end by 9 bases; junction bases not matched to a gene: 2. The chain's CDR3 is CACGTGSYTF. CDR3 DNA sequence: TGTGCCTGCGGGACAGGGAGCTACACCTTC.

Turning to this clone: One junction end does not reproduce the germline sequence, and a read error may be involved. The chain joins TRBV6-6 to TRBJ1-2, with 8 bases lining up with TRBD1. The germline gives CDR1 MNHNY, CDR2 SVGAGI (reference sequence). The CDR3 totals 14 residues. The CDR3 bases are TGCGCCAGCAGCGCTGGGACAGGCACCTATGGCTACACCTTC. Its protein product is CASSAGTGTYGYTF.

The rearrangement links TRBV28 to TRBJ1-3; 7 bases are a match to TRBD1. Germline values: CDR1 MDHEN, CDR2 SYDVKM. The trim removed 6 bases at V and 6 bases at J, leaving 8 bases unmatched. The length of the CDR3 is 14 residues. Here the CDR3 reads CASRGTALTNTIYF. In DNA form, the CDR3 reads TGTGCCAGCAGAGGGACAGCTTTAACAAACACCATATATTTT.

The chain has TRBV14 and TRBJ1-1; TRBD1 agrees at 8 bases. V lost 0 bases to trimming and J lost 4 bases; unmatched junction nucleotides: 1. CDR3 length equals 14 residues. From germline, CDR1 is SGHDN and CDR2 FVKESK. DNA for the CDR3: TGTGCCAGCAGCCAAGACAGGGGGCTCACTGAAGCTTTCTTT. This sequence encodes CASSQDRGLTEAFF.

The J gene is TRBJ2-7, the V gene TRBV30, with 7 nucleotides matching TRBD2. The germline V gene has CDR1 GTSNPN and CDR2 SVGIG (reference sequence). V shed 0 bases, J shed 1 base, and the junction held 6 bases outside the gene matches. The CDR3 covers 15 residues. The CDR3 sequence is CAWSVFGGSSYEQYF. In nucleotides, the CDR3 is TGTGCCTGGAGTGTATTTGGCGGGAGTTCCTACGAGCAGTACTTC.

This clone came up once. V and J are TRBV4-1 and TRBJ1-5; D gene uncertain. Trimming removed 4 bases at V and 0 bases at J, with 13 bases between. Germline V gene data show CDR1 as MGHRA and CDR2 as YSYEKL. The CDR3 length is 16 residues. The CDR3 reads CASSPFPPYSNQPQHF. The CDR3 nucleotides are TGCGCCAGCAGCCCCTTCCCCCCCTATAGCAATCAGCCCCAGCATTTT.

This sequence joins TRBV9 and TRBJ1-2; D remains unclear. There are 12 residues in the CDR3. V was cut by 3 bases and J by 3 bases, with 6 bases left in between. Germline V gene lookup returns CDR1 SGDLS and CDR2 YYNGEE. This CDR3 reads CASSGAHYGYTF. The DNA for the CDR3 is TGTGCCAGCAGCGGGGCCCACTATGGCTACACCTTC.

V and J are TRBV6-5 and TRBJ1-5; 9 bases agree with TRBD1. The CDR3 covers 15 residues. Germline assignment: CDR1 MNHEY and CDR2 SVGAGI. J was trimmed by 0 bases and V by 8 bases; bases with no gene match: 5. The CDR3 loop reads CASGEDRGSNQPQHF. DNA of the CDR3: TGTGCCAGCGGGGAGGACAGGGGTAGCAATCAGCCCCAGCATTTT.

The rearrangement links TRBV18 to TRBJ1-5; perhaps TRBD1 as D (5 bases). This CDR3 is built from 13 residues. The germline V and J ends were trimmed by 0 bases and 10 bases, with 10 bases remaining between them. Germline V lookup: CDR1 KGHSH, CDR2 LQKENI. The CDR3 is CASSPPGGNPQHF. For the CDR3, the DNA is TGTGCCAGCTCACCACCGGGGGGGAATCCCCAGCATTTT.

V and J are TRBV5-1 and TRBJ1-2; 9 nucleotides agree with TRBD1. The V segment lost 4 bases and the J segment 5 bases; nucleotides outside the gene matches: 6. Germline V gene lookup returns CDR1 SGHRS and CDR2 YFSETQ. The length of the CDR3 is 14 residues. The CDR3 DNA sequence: TGCGCCAGCAGCGGCGCCGGGACAGGGTATGGCTACACCTTC. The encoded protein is CASSGAGTGYGYTF.

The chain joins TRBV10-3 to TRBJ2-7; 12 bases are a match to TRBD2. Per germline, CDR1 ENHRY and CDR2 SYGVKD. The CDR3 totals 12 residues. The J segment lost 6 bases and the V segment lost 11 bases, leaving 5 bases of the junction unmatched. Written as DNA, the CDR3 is TGTGCCGCTAGCGGGGGGGCGGGCGAGCAGTACTTC. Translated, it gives CAASGGAGEQYF.

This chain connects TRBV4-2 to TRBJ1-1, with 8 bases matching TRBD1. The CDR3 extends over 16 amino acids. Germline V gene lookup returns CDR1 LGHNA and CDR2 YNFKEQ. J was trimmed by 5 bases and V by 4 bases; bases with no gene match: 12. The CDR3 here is CASSPSGGAVWTEAFF. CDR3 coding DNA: TGTGCCAGCAGCCCGTCAGGGGGCGCCGTATGGACTGAAGCTTTCTTT.

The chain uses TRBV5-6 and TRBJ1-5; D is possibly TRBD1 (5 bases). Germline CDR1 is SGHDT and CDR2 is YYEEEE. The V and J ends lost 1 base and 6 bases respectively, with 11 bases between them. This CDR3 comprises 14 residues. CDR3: CASSLSGGGQPQHF. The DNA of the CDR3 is TGTGCCAGCAGCTTGAGCGGTGGGGGTCAGCCCCAGCATTTT.

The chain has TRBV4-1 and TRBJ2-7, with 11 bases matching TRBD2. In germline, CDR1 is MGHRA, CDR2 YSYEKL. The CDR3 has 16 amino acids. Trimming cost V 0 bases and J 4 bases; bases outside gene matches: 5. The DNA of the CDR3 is TGCGCCAGCAGCCAAGAACTAGCGGGAGTTTTGTACGAGCAGTACTTC. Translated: CASSQELAGVLYEQYF.

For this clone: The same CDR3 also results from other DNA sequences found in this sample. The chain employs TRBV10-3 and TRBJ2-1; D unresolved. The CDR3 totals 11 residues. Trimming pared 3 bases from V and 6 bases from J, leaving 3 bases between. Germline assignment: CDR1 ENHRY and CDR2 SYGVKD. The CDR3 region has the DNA TGTGCCATCAGTGAAGGCAATGAGCAGTTCTTC. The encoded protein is CAISEGNEQFF.

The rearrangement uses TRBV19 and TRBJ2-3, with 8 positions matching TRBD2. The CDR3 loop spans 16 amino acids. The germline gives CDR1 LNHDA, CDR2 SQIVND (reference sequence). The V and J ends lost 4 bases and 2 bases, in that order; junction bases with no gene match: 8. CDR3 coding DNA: TGTGCCAGTAGTACCTACCAAGCGGGGGCCACAGATACGCAGTATTTT. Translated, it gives CASSTYQAGATDTQYF.

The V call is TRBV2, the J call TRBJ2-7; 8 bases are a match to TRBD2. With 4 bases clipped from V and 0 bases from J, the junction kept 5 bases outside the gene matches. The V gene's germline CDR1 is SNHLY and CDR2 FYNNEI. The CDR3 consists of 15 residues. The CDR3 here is CASSGERGSSYEQYF. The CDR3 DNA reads TGTGCCAGCAGTGGAGAGCGGGGGAGCTCCTACGAGCAGTACTTC. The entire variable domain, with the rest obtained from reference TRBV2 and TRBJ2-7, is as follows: EPEVTQTPSHQVTQMGQEVILRCVPISNHLYFYWYRQILGQKVEFLVSFYNNEISEKSEIFDDQFSVERPDGSNFTLKIRSTKLEDSAMYFCASSGERGSSYEQYFGPGTRLTVT.

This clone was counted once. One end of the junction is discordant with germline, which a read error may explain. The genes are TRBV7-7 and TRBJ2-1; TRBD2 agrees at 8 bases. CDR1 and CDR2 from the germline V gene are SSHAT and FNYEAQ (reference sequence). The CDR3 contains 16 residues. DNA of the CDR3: TGTGCTAGCAGCCCCTTTCCGAGCGGGAGTTCCAATGAGCAGTTCTTC. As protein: CASSPFPSGSSNEQFF. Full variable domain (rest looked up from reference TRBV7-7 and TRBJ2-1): GAGVSQSPRYKVTKRGQDVTLRCDPISSHATLYWYQQALGQGPEFLTYFNYEAQPDKSGLPSDRFSAERPEGSISTLTIQRTEQRDSAMYRCASSPFPSGSSNEQFFGPGTRLTVL.

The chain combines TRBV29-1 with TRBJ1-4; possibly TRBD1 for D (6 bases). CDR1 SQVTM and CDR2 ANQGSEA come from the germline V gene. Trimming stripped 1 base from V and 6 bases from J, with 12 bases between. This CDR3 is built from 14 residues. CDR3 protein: CSVEVGATDEKLFF. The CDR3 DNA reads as TGCAGCGTTGAAGTGGGGGCCACGGATGAAAAACTGTTTTTT.

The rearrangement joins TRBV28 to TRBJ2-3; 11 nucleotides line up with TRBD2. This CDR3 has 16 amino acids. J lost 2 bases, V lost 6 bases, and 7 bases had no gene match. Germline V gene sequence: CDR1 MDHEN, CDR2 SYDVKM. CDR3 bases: TGTGCCAGCAGCAAACGACTAGCGGGATACACAGATACGCAGTATTTT. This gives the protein CASSKRLAGYTDTQYF.

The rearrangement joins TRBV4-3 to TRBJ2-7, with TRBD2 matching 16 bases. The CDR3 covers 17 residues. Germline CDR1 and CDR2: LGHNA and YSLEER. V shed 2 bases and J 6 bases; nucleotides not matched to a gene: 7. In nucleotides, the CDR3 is TGCGCCAGCAGCCAATATGGGGGGACTAGCGGGAGGGGCGAGCAGTACTTC. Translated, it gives CASSQYGGTSGRGEQYF.

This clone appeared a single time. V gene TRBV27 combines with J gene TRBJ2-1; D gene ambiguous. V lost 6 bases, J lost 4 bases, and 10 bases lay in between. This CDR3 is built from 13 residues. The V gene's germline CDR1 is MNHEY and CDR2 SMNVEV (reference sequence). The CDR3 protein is CASRTDGYNEQFF. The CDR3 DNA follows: TGTGCCAGCAGAACTGACGGATACAATGAGCAGTTCTTC.

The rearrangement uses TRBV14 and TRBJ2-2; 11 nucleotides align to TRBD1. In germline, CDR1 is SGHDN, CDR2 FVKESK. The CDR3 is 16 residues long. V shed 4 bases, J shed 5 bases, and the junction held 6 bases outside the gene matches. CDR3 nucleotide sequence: TGTGCCAGCAGCCGCCGAGGGACAGGGGGGACCGGGGAGCTGTTTTTT. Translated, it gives CASSRRGTGGTGELFF.

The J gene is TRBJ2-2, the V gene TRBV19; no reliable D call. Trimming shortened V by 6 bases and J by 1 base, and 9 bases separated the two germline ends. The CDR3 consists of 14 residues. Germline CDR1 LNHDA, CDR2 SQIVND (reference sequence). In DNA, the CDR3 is TGTGCCAGTAGCCCCCACCGGAACACCGGGGAGCTGTTTTTT. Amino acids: CASSPHRNTGELFF.